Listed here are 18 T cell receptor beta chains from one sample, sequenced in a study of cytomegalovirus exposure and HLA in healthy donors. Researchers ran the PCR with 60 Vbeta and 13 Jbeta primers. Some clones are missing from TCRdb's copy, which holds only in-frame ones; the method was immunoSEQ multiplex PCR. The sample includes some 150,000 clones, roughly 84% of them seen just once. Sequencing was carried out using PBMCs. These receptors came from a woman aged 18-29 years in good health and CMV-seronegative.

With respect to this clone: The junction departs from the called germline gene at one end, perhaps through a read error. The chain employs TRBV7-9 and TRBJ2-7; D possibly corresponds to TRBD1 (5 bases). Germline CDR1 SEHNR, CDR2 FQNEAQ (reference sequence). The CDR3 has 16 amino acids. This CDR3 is CSSSSFWWTPSYEQYF. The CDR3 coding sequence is TGTTCCAGCAGCTCTTTCTGGTGGACACCGTCCTACGAGCAGTACTTC.

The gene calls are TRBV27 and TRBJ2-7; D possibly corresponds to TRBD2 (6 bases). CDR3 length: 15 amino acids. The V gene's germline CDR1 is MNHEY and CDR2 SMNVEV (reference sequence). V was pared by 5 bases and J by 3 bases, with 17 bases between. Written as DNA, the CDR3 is TGTGCCAGCAGTCCCCGGTTCGGGAGTTTCTACGAGCAGTACTTC. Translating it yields CASSPRFGSFYEQYF.

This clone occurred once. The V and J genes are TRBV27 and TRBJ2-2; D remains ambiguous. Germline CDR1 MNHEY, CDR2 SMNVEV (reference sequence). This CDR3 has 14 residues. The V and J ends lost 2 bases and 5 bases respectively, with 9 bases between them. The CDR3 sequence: CASSLGGATGELFF. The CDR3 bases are TGTGCCAGCAGTTTAGGCGGCGCTACCGGGGAGCTGTTTTTT.

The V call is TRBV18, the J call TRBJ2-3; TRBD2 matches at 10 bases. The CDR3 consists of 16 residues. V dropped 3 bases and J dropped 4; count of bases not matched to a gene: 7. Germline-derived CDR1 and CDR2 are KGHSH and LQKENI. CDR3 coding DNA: TGTGCCAGCTCACCGACCCCAGCGGGGGGGCCAGATACGCAGTATTTT. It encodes CASSPTPAGGPDTQYF.

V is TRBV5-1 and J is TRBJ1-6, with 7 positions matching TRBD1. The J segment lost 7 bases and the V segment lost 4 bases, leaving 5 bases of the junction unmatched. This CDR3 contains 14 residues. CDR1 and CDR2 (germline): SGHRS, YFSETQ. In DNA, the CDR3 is TGCGCCAGCAGCCAGGGACAGAACAATTCACCCCTCCACTTT. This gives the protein CASSQGQNNSPLHF.

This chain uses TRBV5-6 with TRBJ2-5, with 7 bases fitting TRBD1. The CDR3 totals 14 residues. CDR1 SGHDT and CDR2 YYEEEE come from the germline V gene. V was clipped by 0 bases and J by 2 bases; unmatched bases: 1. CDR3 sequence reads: CASSLVQGQETQYF. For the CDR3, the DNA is TGTGCCAGCAGCTTGGTACAGGGGCAAGAGACCCAGTACTTC.

The CDR3 is CASSLAGQGLGGYTF. The CDR3 coding sequence is TGTGCCAGCAGTTTAGCGGGACAGGGGTTGGGGGGCTACACCTTC. The J gene is TRBJ1-2, the V gene TRBV28, with 10 positions matching TRBD1. Germline CDR1 and CDR2: MDHEN and SYDVKM. V lost 2 bases, J lost 8 bases, and 8 bases stayed unmatched. The CDR3 loop spans 15 amino acids.

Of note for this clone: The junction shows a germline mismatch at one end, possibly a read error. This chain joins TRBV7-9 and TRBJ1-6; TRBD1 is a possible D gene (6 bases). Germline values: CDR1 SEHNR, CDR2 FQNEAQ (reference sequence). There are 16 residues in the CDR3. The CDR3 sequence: CSSSHGSRGIYSPLHF. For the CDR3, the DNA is TGTTCCAGCAGCCATGGGTCCAGGGGAATTTATTCACCCCTCCACTTT.

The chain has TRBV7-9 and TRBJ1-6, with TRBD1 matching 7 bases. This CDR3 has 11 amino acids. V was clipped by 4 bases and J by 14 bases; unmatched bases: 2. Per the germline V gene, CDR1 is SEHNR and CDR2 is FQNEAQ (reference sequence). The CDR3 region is CASSSDRALHF. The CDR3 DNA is TGTGCCAGCAGCTCTGACAGGGCCCTCCACTTT.

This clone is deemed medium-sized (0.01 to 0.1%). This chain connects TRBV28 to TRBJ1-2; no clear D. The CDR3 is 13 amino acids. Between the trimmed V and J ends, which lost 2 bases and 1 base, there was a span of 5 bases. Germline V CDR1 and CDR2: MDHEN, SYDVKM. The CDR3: CASSLINNYGYTF. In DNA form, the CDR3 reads TGTGCCAGCAGTTTAATCAATAACTATGGCTACACCTTC.

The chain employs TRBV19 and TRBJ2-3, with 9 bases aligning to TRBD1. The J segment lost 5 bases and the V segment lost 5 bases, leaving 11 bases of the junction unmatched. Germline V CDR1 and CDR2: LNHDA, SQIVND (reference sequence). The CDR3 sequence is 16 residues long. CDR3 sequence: CASSGPGTGFQDTQYF. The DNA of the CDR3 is TGTGCCAGTAGTGGCCCCGGGACAGGGTTCCAAGATACGCAGTATTTT.

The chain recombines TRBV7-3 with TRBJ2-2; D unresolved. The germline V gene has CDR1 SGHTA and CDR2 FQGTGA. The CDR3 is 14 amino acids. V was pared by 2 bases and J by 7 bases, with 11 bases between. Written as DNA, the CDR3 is TGTGCCAGCAGCTTAGACCTCCGGGTCGGGGAGCTGTTTTTT. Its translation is CASSLDLRVGELFF.

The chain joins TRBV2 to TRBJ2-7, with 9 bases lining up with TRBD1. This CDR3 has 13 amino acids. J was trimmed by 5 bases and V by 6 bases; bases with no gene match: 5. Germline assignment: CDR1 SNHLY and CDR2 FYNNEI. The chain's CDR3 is CASRGTGLHEQYF. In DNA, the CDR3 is TGTGCCAGCAGAGGGACAGGGTTGCACGAGCAGTACTTC.

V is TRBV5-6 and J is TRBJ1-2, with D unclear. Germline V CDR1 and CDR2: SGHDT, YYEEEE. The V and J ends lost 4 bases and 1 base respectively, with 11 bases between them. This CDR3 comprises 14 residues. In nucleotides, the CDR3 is TGTGCCAGCAGCCCCGAAGCTGTTAACTATGGCTACACCTTC. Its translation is CASSPEAVNYGYTF.

The CDR3 loop is CASSRGGRNIQYF. The CDR3 DNA reads TGTGCCAGCAGCCGGGGGGGGAGAAACATTCAGTACTTC. This chain links TRBV6-5 with TRBJ2-4; 8 positions agree with TRBD2. CDR1 is MNHEY, CDR2 SVGAGI, per germline. Trimming removed 6 bases from V and 6 bases from J; junction bases left unmatched: 4. The length of the CDR3 is 13 residues.

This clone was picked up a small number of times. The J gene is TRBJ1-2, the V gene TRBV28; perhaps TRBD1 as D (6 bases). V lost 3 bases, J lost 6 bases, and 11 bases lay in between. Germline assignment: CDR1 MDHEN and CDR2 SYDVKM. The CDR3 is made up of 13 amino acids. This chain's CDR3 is CASSFGGADGYTF. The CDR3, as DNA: TGTGCCAGCAGTTTCGGGGGGGCGGATGGCTACACCTTC.

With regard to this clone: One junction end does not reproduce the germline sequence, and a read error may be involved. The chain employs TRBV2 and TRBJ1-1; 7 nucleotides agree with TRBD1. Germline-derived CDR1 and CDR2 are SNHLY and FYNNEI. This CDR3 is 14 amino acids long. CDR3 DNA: TGTGCCGGCAGGGAACAGGGGTATGGTTCTGAAGCTTTCTTT. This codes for CAGREQGYGSEAFF.

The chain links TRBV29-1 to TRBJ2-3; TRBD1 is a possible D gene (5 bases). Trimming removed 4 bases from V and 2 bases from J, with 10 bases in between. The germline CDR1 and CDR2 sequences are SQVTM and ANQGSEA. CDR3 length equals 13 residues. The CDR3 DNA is TGCAGCGTTGGGGCAGGGATCACAGATACGCAGTATTTT. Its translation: CSVGAGITDTQYF.